A single sample is the source of the 13 T cell receptor beta chains below, sequenced in a study of shared T cell receptors in the human thymus. Sequencing was performed with immunoSEQ multiplex PCR; in TCRdb, only in-frame clones are kept and a portion is missing. The sample carries roughly 410,000 clones, around 93% recorded once. Sequenced material: thymocytes. These receptors came from a human donor.

The chain has TRBV28 and TRBJ2-7, with 12 bases aligning to TRBD1. V shed 10 bases and J 4 bases; nucleotides not matched to a gene: 8. Germline V gene data show CDR1 as MDHEN and CDR2 as SYDVKM. The CDR3 has 14 amino acids. The DNA of the CDR3 is TGTGCCATCTCGAGGGGACAGGGGGCTTACGAGCAGTACTTC. Translated, it gives CAISRGQGAYEQYF.

CDR3 loop: CASSPMSGSWVPSYNEQFF. The CDR3 DNA reads TGTGCCAGCAGCCCGATGAGCGGGAGTTGGGTCCCTTCCTACAATGAGCAGTTCTTC. This chain joins TRBV6-4 and TRBJ2-1, with TRBD2 matching over 8 bases. CDR3 length: 19 amino acids. V shed 6 bases, J shed 1 base, and the junction held 17 bases outside the gene matches. From germline, CDR1 is MRHNA and CDR2 SNTAGT.

This clone was counted a single time. This chain uses TRBV11-2 with TRBJ2-7; 8 nucleotides agree with TRBD2. CDR3 length: 17 residues. J lost 0 bases, V lost 4 bases, and 11 bases had no gene match. Germline V gene data show CDR1 as SGHAT and CDR2 as FQNNGV. CDR3 loop: CASSWASGLPSSYEQYF. In DNA form, the CDR3 reads TGTGCCAGCAGCTGGGCTAGCGGGCTACCAAGCTCCTACGAGCAGTACTTC.

Worth noting for this clone: An end of the junction does not agree with germline; a read error may underlie this. This chain links TRBV7-2 with TRBJ2-3; 7 positions agree with TRBD2. Germline-derived CDR1 and CDR2 are SGHTA and FQGNSA. The CDR3 totals 15 residues. CDR3 region: CASSLAEHRDHTQYF. The DNA of the CDR3 is TGTGCCAGCAGCCTAGCGGAACACCGCGACCATACGCAGTATTTT.

This chain links TRBV13 with TRBJ2-2, with TRBD2 as a possible D gene (6 bases). This CDR3 is 16 amino acids long. CDR1 and CDR2 (germline): PRHDT, FYEKMQ (reference sequence). V lost 1 base and J 6 bases, leaving 15 bases between the germline ends. DNA of the CDR3: TGTGCCAGCAGCTTAGCCCCCGCGGGAAGCGCCGGGGAGCTGTTTTTT. It is translated as CASSLAPAGSAGELFF.

V gene TRBV6-5 combines with J gene TRBJ2-7, with D perhaps TRBD1 (6 bases). CDR1 MNHEY and CDR2 SVGAGI come from the germline V gene. The CDR3 is 15 residues long. V was cut by 4 bases and J by 0 bases, with 13 bases left in between. The CDR3 here is CASSSPDSRSYEQYF. CDR3 bases: TGTGCCAGCAGTTCCCCGGACAGTCGCTCCTACGAGCAGTACTTC.

The chain has TRBV9 and TRBJ2-1; the D gene could be TRBD1 or TRBD2 (5 bases each). The CDR3 consists of 13 residues. The V gene lost 4 bases and the J gene lost 8 bases, with 13 bases spanning the gap. In germline, CDR1 is SGDLS, CDR2 YYNGEE. The CDR3 protein is CASSPRESDEQFF. In DNA form, the CDR3 reads TGTGCCAGCAGCCCCAGGGAGAGCGATGAGCAGTTCTTC.

The V gene is TRBV19, the J gene TRBJ2-1, with a tentative D call TRBD1 (6 bases). Trimming stripped 0 bases from V and 4 bases from J, with 19 bases between. The CDR3 consists of 18 residues. Germline V CDR1 and CDR2: LNHDA, SQIVND (reference sequence). The CDR3 region is CASSIDLLGTYLYNEQFF. CDR3 DNA sequence: TGTGCCAGTAGTATAGATCTGTTGGGGACATACCTTTACAATGAGCAGTTCTTC. Using reference TRBV19 and TRBJ2-1 for the parts outside the CDR3, the full variable domain is DGGITQSPKYLFRKEGQNVTLSCEQNLNHDAMYWYRQDPGQGLRLIYYSQIVNDFQKGDIAEGYSVSREKKESFPLTVTSAQKNPTAFYLCASSIDLLGTYLYNEQFFGPGTRLTVL.

The chain combines TRBV9 with TRBJ2-3, with D unclear. The germline CDR1 and CDR2 sequences are SGDLS and YYNGEE. The CDR3 extends over 13 amino acids. V lost 3 bases and J 4 bases, leaving 9 bases between the germline ends. The DNA of the CDR3 is TGTGCCAGCAGCGCCGGAGTGGCAGATACGCAGTATTTT. Translated: CASSAGVADTQYF.

This chain links TRBV15 with TRBJ2-7, with D perhaps matching TRBD1 or TRBD2 (6 bases each). Germline lookup yields CDR1 LNHNV and CDR2 YYDKDF (reference sequence). V lost 0 bases and J 2 bases, leaving 17 bases between the germline ends. CDR3 length: 17 residues. CDR3 nucleotide sequence: TGTGCCACCAGCAGAGATCAACGGGGGCACGCCCCCTACGAGCAGTACTTC. It specifies CATSRDQRGHAPYEQYF.

V gene TRBV28 combines with J gene TRBJ1-1; tentative D call: TRBD1 (6 bases). With 3 bases removed from V and 1 base from J, the gap between germline ends came to 12 bases. Germline V gene sequence: CDR1 MDHEN, CDR2 SYDVKM. The CDR3 totals 15 residues. The CDR3 reads CASSFQGLANTEAFF. Written as DNA, the CDR3 is TGTGCCAGCAGTTTCCAGGGGCTCGCGAACACTGAAGCTTTCTTT.

The V and J genes are TRBV5-4 and TRBJ1-2, with unresolved D. Deletions cut 0 bases from V and 5 bases from J, with 26 bases between. CDR3 length equals 19 residues. Per the germline V gene, CDR1 is SGHNT and CDR2 is YYREEE (reference sequence). The CDR3 loop reads CASSLDYFSDSGSPYGYTF. CDR3 sequence (DNA): TGTGCCAGCAGCTTGGATTATTTCTCCGACTCCGGCTCGCCTTATGGCTACACCTTC.

J is TRBJ1-5 and V is TRBV19; 11 nucleotides match TRBD1. Unmatched junction bases numbered 12, after V lost 5 bases and J lost 0 bases. The CDR3 loop spans 19 amino acids. In germline, CDR1 is LNHDA, CDR2 SQIVND (reference sequence). CDR3 residues: CASSVGQGEEEYSNQPQHF. The DNA of the CDR3 is TGTGCCAGTAGTGTGGGACAGGGGGAAGAGGAGTATAGCAATCAGCCCCAGCATTTT. The full variable domain, rest sourced from reference TRBV19 and TRBJ1-5, is DGGITQSPKYLFRKEGQNVTLSCEQNLNHDAMYWYRQDPGQGLRLIYYSQIVNDFQKGDIAEGYSVSREKKESFPLTVTSAQKNPTAFYLCASSVGQGEEEYSNQPQHFGDGTRLSIL.